This TCR beta chain was sequenced in a study of shared clonotypes between healthy human individuals. In the study overall: Each donor had three CD4 naive, three CD4 memory, two CD8 naive and one CD8 memory plate.

Worth noting for this clone: Its matching antigen is unknown.

The germline CDR1 and CDR2 sequences are ENHRY and SYGVKD. The CDR3 extends over 14 amino acids. Deletions cut 5 bases from V and 4 bases from J, with 12 bases between. Study outcomes and limitations: Only blood was sampled, and tissue TCR repertoires likely differ from blood ones. Across subsets, estimated richness was generally greater for naive than for memory populations.

Original methodology: Because ImmunoSEQ provided only junction sequences with no quality scores, the filtering differed. Sequenced by immunoSEQ multiplex PCR; TCRdb stores in-frame clones only, minus some. V and J calls plus clone size are reproduced from that table; the DNA served to infer D and trimming. The sample lists 2 million or so clones, 95% seen once, with 0.13% in the top ten. The source is a man aged 18-30 years in good health. Sequencing was done on a sample of naive CD4+ T cells sorted from blood. The subset here: CD45RA+ positively selected. The chain joins TRBV10-3 to TRBJ1-5, with unresolved D. As DNA, the CDR3 is TGTGCCATCAGTCCAACCGACGGGAATCAGCCCCAGCATTTT. It is translated as CAISPTDGNQPQHF.